The next 27 T cell receptor beta chains were all read from a single sample in a study of T cells after yellow fever vaccination. Using its own MiXCR run on the 5' RACE reads, TCRdb lists one record per CDR3 protein. The sample shows a few hundred thousand distinct CDR3 sequences, over 4% of them seen only once. The sequencing used PBMCs, collected 5 days after the yellow fever booster vaccination. All receptors come from a man aged 18 to 35 who received the YFV17D yellow fever vaccine.

This clonotype has ten or more counts. The chain carries TRBV6-5 and TRBJ2-7, with 10 positions matching TRBD1. J gave up 7 bases and V 4 bases, and 7 bases lay outside the gene matches. This CDR3 comprises 14 residues. The V gene's germline CDR1 is MNHEY and CDR2 SVGAGI. The CDR3 DNA reads as TGTGCCAGCAGTTTCCGGGACAGGGGTTATGAGCAGTACTTC. It yields the protein CASSFRDRGYEQYF.

The table lists this clonotype with a few counts. The chain recombines TRBV7-2 with TRBJ2-5; D gene unclear. The CDR3 extends over 15 amino acids. Trimming took 8 bases from V and 4 from J, leaving 20 bases between them. Germline V lookup: CDR1 SGHTA, CDR2 FQGNSA. DNA for the CDR3: TGTGCCAGCGGGCCCCAGTTGGCCGGCGGAGAGACCCAGTACTTC. Amino acid sequence: CASGPQLAGGETQYF. The full variable domain, its missing parts supplied by reference TRBV7-2 and TRBJ2-5, is GAGVSQSPSNKVTEKGKDVELRCDPISGHTALYWYRQSLGQGLEFLIYFQGNSAPDKSGLPSDRFSAERTGGSVSTLTIQRTQQEDSAVYLCASGPQLAGGETQYFGPGTRLLVL.

The V call is TRBV12-3 or TRBV12-4, the J call TRBJ1-5; D gene ambiguous. Trimming removed 3 bases from V and 9 bases from J, with 15 bases in between. The CDR3 has 14 amino acids. The CDR3 coding sequence is TGTGCCAGCAGTTTTGGGTCAGGCCGTGGGCCCCAGCATTTT. Amino acids: CASSFGSGRGPQHF.

The table lists this clonotype with a few counts. V usage is TRBV10-3 and J usage is TRBJ1-3; D gene unclear. CDR1 is ENHRY and CDR2 is SYGVKD in the germline V gene. This CDR3 is 14 amino acids long. V shed 4 bases and J shed 4 bases, with 11 bases lying between them. CDR3 nucleotides: TGTGCCATCAGTGCGGCGATCCCGGGAAACACCATATATTTT. The encoded protein is CAISAAIPGNTIYF.

This clonotype was seen a few times. The chain combines TRBV6-1 with TRBJ1-6; perhaps TRBD1 as D (6 bases). Germline values: CDR1 MNHNS, CDR2 SASEGT. Trimming pared 5 bases from V and 10 bases from J, leaving 15 bases between. The length of the CDR3 is 14 residues. CDR3 nucleotide sequence: TGTGCCAGCAGTACACAGGGCGGAGAGTCACCCCTCCACTTT. This translates into CASSTQGGESPLHF.

The table lists this clonotype with a few counts. The chain has TRBV7-6 and TRBJ2-2; 10 bases agree with TRBD1. The V gene end was trimmed by 3 bases and the J gene end by 6 bases; junction bases not matched to a gene: 10. Germline V gene data show CDR1 as SGHVS and CDR2 as FNYEAQ. The CDR3 has 17 amino acids. CDR3 DNA: TGTGCCAGCAGCTTCGGCTGGGGACAGGGGTTCTCCGGGGAGCTGTTTTTT. Protein sequence: CASSFGWGQGFSGELFF.

The DNA for the CDR3 is TGTGCCAGCAGCTTAATCAGACAACAACGGACAGATACGCAGTATTTT. This sequence encodes CASSLIRQQRTDTQYF. The chain links TRBV7-9 to TRBJ2-3, with unresolved D. Germline V gives CDR1 SEHNR, CDR2 FQNEAQ (reference sequence). The CDR3 spans 16 residues. Trimming removed 2 bases at V and 3 bases at J, with 15 bases between.

This clonotype was detected ten times or more. The genes are TRBV7-9 and TRBJ2-3; no clear D gene. The V and J ends lost 5 bases and 0 bases respectively, with 12 bases between them. The CDR3 spans 15 residues. The germline gives CDR1 SEHNR, CDR2 FQNEAQ (reference sequence). CDR3 nucleotide sequence: TGTGCCAGCAGCCCTAGGACGGGCAGCACAGATACGCAGTATTTT. Amino acids: CASSPRTGSTDTQYF.

This clonotype was recorded many times. The chain carries TRBV20-1 and TRBJ2-5, with D possibly matching TRBD2 (6 bases). The CDR3 runs 13 residues. V was clipped by 4 bases and J by 7 bases, with 16 bases between them. Looked up from germline, CDR1 is DFQATT and CDR2 is SNEGSKA (reference sequence). This CDR3 is CSANGGTRGTQYF. The CDR3 DNA follows: TGCAGTGCTAATGGGGGGACCCGAGGGACCCAGTACTTC.

The chain couples TRBV24-1 to TRBJ1-5, with a tentative D call TRBD1 (5 bases). This CDR3 spans 15 amino acids. Germline V gives CDR1 KGHDR, CDR2 SFDVKD. V lost 4 bases and J 2 bases, leaving 11 bases between the germline ends. The CDR3 nucleotides read TGTGCCACCAGTGAAAGGGAGGGGCGCAATCAGCCCCAGCATTTT. Protein: CATSEREGRNQPQHF.

Only a few counts were recorded for this clonotype. V is TRBV5-1 and J is TRBJ1-4; D might be TRBD1 (6 bases). The CDR3 extends over 14 amino acids. Germline-derived CDR1 and CDR2 are SGHRS and YFSETQ. The germline V and J ends were trimmed by 0 bases and 10 bases, with 13 bases remaining between them. Here the CDR3 DNA reads TGCGCCAGCAGCTTGGGTTCAGGGGAGGGAAAACTGTTTTTT. It codes for CASSLGSGEGKLFF.

The rearrangement links TRBV7-9 to TRBJ2-7, with 8 positions matching TRBD1. The CDR3 has 16 amino acids. Losses at the gene ends were 5 bases for V and 2 bases for J; bases not matched to a gene: 11. Germline V gene data show CDR1 as SEHNR and CDR2 as FQNEAQ (reference sequence). The CDR3 sequence is CASSPGGRGRPYEQYV. The CDR3 region has the DNA TGTGCCAGCAGCCCCGGGGGCAGGGGGCGACCCTACGAGCAGTACGTC.

At least ten counts were recorded for this clonotype. The chain uses TRBV28 and TRBJ2-3; D ambiguous. The CDR3 sequence is 15 residues long. Germline V gives CDR1 MDHEN, CDR2 SYDVKM. The ends were cut back, 3 bases at V and 2 bases at J, with 12 bases in the middle. In nucleotides, the CDR3 is TGTGCCAGCAGTTTTACGGCCGAATACACAGATACGCAGTATTTT. It translates to CASSFTAEYTDTQYF.

This chain connects TRBV3-1 to TRBJ2-3; weak D call: TRBD1 (6 bases). The CDR3 loop spans 15 amino acids. V was cut by 6 bases and J by 4 bases, with 17 bases left in between. Germline CDR1 LGHDT, CDR2 YNNKEL (reference sequence). CDR3 in amino acids: CASSGWQRGSDTQYF. CDR3 in DNA: TGTGCCAGCAGTGGATGGCAGAGGGGGTCAGATACGCAGTATTTT.

The J gene is TRBJ1-2, the V gene TRBV7-2; 8 bases are a match to TRBD1. Germline V gene lookup returns CDR1 SGHTA and CDR2 FQGNSA. With 3 bases clipped from V and 4 bases from J, the junction kept 4 bases outside the gene matches. The length of the CDR3 is 14 residues. CDR3 nucleotides: TGTGCCAGCAGCTTGGGACAGGAGCTCTATGGCTACACCTTC. It translates to CASSLGQELYGYTF. The complete variable domain, with remaining parts taken from reference TRBV7-2 and TRBJ1-2, reads GAGVSQSPSNKVTEKGKDVELRCDPISGHTALYWYRQSLGQGLEFLIYFQGNSAPDKSGLPSDRFSAERTGGSVSTLTIQRTQQEDSAVYLCASSLGQELYGYTFGSGTRLTVV.

The chain employs TRBV5-6 and TRBJ2-7; D is ambiguous. This CDR3 is 13 amino acids long. Trimming cost V 0 bases and J 3 bases, with 7 bases left between them. Germline V gene lookup returns CDR1 SGHDT and CDR2 YYEEEE. CDR3 region: CASSLGSFYEQYF. The CDR3 bases are TGTGCCAGCAGCTTGGGCAGTTTCTACGAGCAGTACTTC.

The sample holds a few counts of this clonotype. The V call is TRBV12-3 or TRBV12-4, the J call TRBJ2-2; 15 bases map to TRBD2. This CDR3 contains 15 residues. The ends lost 7 bases at V and 7 bases at J; junction bases unmatched: 4. The CDR3 DNA sequence: TGTGCCAGCACCGGACTAGCGGGGGGGCTCGGGGAGCTGTTTTTT. Amino acid sequence: CASTGLAGGLGELFF.

V usage is TRBV4-1 and J usage is TRBJ2-1; 15 positions match TRBD2. Looked up from germline, CDR1 is MGHRA and CDR2 is YSYEKL. CDR3 length: 18 amino acids. The V segment lost 5 bases and the J segment 0 bases; nucleotides outside the gene matches: 5. The CDR3 nucleotides read TGCGCCAGCAGCGGGGGACTAGCGGGGGGATACTCCTACAATGAGCAGTTCTTC. Translated: CASSGGLAGGYSYNEQFF.

V gene TRBV12-3 or TRBV12-4 combines with J gene TRBJ2-7; 7 bases fit TRBD1. CDR3 size: 14 residues. J gave up 3 bases and V 6 bases, and 8 bases lay outside the gene matches. This chain's CDR3 is CASSPGTALYEQYF. The DNA of the CDR3 is TGTGCCAGCAGCCCCGGGACAGCACTCTACGAGCAGTACTTC.

This clonotype was detected a few times. This chain uses TRBV29-1 with TRBJ2-7, with no clear D. V lost 6 bases to trimming and J lost 0 bases, with 9 bases between them. CDR3 length: 12 amino acids. The V gene's germline CDR1 is SQVTM and CDR2 ANQGSEA. The CDR3 protein is CSVAPHSYEQYF. The DNA of the CDR3 is TGCAGCGTCGCCCCTCACTCCTACGAGCAGTACTTC.

The chain is built from TRBV4-3 and TRBJ1-1; a weak D match, TRBD1 (5 bases). Germline values: CDR1 LGHNA, CDR2 YSLEER. Trimming removed 7 bases from V and 4 bases from J, with 16 bases in between. CDR3 length equals 14 residues. In DNA form, the CDR3 reads TGCGCCAGCACCCAGATGGGGGGATCCACTGAAGCTTTCTTT. Protein product: CASTQMGGSTEAFF.

This clonotype appeared a few times. The chain links TRBV11-2 to TRBJ1-1; 7 nucleotides line up with TRBD1. Germline CDR1 and CDR2: SGHAT and FQNNGV. Trimming removed 3 bases from V and 1 base from J; junction bases left unmatched: 5. CDR3 length: 15 amino acids. The CDR3: CASSLGRTGNTEAFF. DNA for the CDR3: TGTGCCAGCAGCTTGGGGAGGACAGGGAACACTGAAGCTTTCTTT.

There are many counts of this clonotype. The V gene is TRBV25-1, the J gene TRBJ2-3; weak D call: TRBD2 (6 bases). Between the trimmed V and J ends, which lost 4 bases and 6 bases, there was a span of 23 bases. CDR3 length equals 17 residues. In germline, CDR1 is MGHDK, CDR2 SYGVNS. CDR3 sequence reads: CASSALAGRYVLDTQYF. For the CDR3, the DNA is TGTGCCAGCAGTGCTTTGGCAGGGAGGTATGTTTTGGATACGCAGTATTTT.

This clonotype has a count of ten or more. The chain joins TRBV6-2 or TRBV6-3 to TRBJ1-6; D perhaps matches TRBD1 (6 bases). V was pared by 8 bases and J by 4 bases, with 12 bases between. Per the germline V gene, CDR1 is MNHEY and CDR2 is SVGEGT. The CDR3 has 14 residues. The DNA for the CDR3 is TGTGCCAGCGTTGGACAGCTATATAATTCACCCCTCCACTTT. Its protein is CASVGQLYNSPLHF.

This clonotype came up a few times. The gene calls are TRBV27 and TRBJ2-3, with 9 bases fitting TRBD2. Germline V gives CDR1 MNHEY, CDR2 SMNVEV (reference sequence). The CDR3 loop spans 15 amino acids. After removal of 8 bases from V and 2 bases from J, the junction contained 8 bases not matched to a gene. CDR3 in amino acids: CASCRLAATTDTQYF. Here the CDR3 DNA reads TGTGCCAGCTGCAGACTAGCGGCTACCACAGATACGCAGTATTTT.

This clonotype was counted many times. The chain carries TRBV7-9 and TRBJ2-6; D remains unclear. The germline V gene has CDR1 SEHNR and CDR2 FQNEAQ (reference sequence). The V end lost 3 bases, the J end lost 0 bases, and 21 bases lay between the germline ends. CDR3 length: 20 residues. CDR3 loop: CASSFRAKSLRTSGANVLTF. CDR3 DNA: TGTGCCAGCAGCTTTCGGGCCAAGTCCCTACGGACCTCTGGGGCCAACGTCCTGACTTTC.

This clonotype was observed a few times. The rearrangement joins TRBV20-1 to TRBJ2-3, with TRBD2 matching 13 bases. V gave up 4 bases and J gave up 4 bases; unmatched junction bases: 8. Germline V gives CDR1 DFQATT, CDR2 SNEGSKA (reference sequence). This CDR3 contains 16 residues. The CDR3 sequence: CSAKRDGTSGADTQYF. Written as DNA, the CDR3 is TGCAGTGCTAAAAGGGACGGGACTAGCGGGGCAGATACGCAGTATTTT.